The TCR beta chain described here comes from a study of T cells and copy number aberrations in small-cell lung cancer. All donors had upfront surgery without preoperative chemotherapy, radiotherapy or any immunotherapy. General study findings and limits: Adjacent lung showed higher T-cell richness and clonality than tumors; density difference nonsignificant.

The assay was immunoSEQ multiplex PCR, and TCRdb's table has in-frame clones only and misses some. The data hold several hundred clones, with roughly 90% observed a single time. Germline CDR1 SGHTA, CDR2 FQGNSA. The CDR3 is made up of 12 amino acids. Trimming cost V 7 bases and J 3 bases, with 8 bases left between them. As for this clone: Its specificity is not known.

Sequenced input: tumor tissue. This sequence originates from a man in his sixties with small cell lung cancer. The gene calls are TRBV7-2 and TRBJ2-3, with D unresolved. CDR3 residues: CASTTTTDTQYF. The CDR3 nucleotides are TGTGCCAGCACGACCACTACAGATACGCAGTATTTT.